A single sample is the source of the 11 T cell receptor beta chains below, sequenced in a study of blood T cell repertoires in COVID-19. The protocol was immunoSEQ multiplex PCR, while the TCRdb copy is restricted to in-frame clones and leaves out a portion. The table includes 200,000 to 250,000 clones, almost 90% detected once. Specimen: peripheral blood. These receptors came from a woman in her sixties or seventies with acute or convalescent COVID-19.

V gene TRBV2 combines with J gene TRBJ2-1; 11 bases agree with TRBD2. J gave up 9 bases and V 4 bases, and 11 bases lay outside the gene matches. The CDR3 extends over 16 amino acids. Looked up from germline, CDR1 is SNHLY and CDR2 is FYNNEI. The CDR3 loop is CASSVLLAGGGGEQFF. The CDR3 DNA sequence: TGTGCCAGCAGTGTTCTGCTAGCGGGAGGCGGGGGTGAGCAGTTCTTC.

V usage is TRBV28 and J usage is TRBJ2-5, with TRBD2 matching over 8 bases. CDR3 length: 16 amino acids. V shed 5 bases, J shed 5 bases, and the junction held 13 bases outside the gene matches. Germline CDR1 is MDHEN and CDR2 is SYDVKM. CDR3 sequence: CASSLLGTRVLETQYF. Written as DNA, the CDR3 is TGTGCCAGCAGTCTACTCGGGACTAGGGTGTTGGAGACCCAGTACTTC.

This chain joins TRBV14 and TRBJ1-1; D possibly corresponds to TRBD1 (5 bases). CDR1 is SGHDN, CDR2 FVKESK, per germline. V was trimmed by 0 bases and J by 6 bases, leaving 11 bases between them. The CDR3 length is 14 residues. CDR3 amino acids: CASSQDLRGAEAFF. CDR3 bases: TGTGCCAGCAGCCAAGATCTACGGGGGGCTGAAGCTTTCTTT.

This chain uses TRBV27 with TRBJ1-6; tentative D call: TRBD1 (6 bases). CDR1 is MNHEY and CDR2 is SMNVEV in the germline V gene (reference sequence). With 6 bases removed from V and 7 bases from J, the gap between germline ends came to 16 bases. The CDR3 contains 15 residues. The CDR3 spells CASSSPIRGNSPLHF. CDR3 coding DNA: TGTGCCAGCAGCTCCCCCATTAGGGGGAATTCACCCCTCCACTTT.

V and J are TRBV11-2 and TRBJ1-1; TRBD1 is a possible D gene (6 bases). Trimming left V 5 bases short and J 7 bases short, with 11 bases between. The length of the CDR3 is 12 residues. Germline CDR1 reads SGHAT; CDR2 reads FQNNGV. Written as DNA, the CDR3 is TGTGCCAGCAGCCACAGGACAGATGAAGCTTTCTTT. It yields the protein CASSHRTDEAFF.

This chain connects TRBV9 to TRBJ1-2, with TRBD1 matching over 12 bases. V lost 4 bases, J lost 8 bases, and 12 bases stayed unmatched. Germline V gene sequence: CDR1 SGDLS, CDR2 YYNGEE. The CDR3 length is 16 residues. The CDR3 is CASSPAGTGGVKGYTF. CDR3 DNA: TGTGCCAGCAGCCCCGCCGGGACAGGGGGCGTGAAGGGCTACACCTTC. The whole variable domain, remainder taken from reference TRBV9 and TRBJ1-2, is DSGVTQTPKHLITATGQRVTLRCSPRSGDLSVYWYQQSLDQGLQFLIQYYNGEERAKGNILERFSAQQFPDLHSELNLSSLELGDSALYFCASSPAGTGGVKGYTFGSGTRLTVV.

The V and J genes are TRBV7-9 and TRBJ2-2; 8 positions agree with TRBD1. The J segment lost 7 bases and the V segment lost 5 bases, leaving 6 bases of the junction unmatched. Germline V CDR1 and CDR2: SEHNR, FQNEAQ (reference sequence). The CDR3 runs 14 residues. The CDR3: CASSPTGVNGELFF. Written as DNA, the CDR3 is TGTGCCAGCAGCCCGACAGGGGTGAACGGGGAGCTGTTTTTT.

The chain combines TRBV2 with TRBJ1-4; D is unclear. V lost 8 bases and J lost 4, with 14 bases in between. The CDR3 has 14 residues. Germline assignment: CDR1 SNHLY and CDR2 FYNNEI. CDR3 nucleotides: TGTGCCAGCGAATATCAGGCTCTTAATGAAAAACTGTTTTTT. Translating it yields CASEYQALNEKLFF.

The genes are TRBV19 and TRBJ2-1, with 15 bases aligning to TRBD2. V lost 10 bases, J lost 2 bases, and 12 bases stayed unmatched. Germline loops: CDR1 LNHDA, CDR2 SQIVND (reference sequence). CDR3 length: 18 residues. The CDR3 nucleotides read TGTGCCACCCAACCGGGACTAGCGGGAGGAGTCGCCTACAATGAGCAGTTCTTC. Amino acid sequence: CATQPGLAGGVAYNEQFF.

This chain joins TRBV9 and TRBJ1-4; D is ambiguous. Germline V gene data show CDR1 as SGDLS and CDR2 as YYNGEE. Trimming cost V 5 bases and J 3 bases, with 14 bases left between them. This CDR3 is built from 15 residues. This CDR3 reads CASSSDQVANEKLFF. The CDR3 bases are TGTGCCAGCAGTTCAGATCAGGTAGCTAATGAAAAACTGTTTTTT.

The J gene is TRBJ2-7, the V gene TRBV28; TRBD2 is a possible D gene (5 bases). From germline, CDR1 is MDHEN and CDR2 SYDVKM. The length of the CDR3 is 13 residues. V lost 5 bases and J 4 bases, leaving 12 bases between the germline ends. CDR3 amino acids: CASSPVAGYEQYF. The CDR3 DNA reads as TGTGCCAGCAGTCCGGTGGCGGGTTACGAGCAGTACTTC.